Below, 14 T cell receptor beta chains from the same sample are listed, as sequenced in a study of blood T cells in healthy people across ages. Then a second PCR, running about 6 to 12 cycles, was carried out with a sample-barcoded 5' primer and a J-beta primer mix. TCRdb itself ran the 5' RACE reads through MiXCR, one entry per CDR3 protein. In the table there are about 1.4 million distinct CDR3 sequences, approximately 59% of which are singletons. Material for sequencing was blood. The source of these receptors is a man aged 18-30 years in good health.

This clonotype was counted many times. The rearrangement joins TRBV9 to TRBJ2-5, with D tentatively TRBD1 (6 bases). The CDR3 covers 14 residues. V dropped 3 bases and J dropped 2 bases, with 11 bases sitting between them. CDR1 and CDR2 (germline): SGDLS, YYNGEE. This chain's CDR3 is CASSDRTAQETQYF. DNA for the CDR3: TGTGCCAGCAGCGACCGGACAGCTCAAGAGACCCAGTACTTC.

The V gene is TRBV14, the J gene TRBJ2-4, with D unclear. The last part of the DNA fits TRBJ2-7 better; the J call may be wrong. Germline CDR1 is SGHDN and CDR2 is FVKESK. The CDR3 sequence is 14 residues long. The CDR3 loop reads CASSLGSRFYEQYF. In nucleotides, the CDR3 is TGTGCCAGCAGCCTTGGTAGTCGGTTCTACGAGCAGTACTTC.

The chain has TRBV6-5 and TRBJ2-5; TRBD1 matches at 10 bases. The DNA end is more similar to TRBJ2-7, so the J call may be wrong. The CDR3 extends over 16 amino acids. Germline CDR1 and CDR2: MNHEY and SVGAGI. The CDR3 is CASSYSRTGGRYEQYF. CDR3 in DNA: TGTGCCAGCAGTTACTCTAGGACAGGGGGTCGGTACGAGCAGTACTTC.

The CDR3 reads CASSEKGTGYNEQFF. CDR3 DNA: TGTGCCAGCAGTGAAAAGGGGACCGGGTACAATGAGCAGTTCTTC. V gene TRBV2 combines with J gene TRBJ2-1; D assignment may be TRBD1 or TRBD2 (5 bases each). V lost 2 bases to trimming and J lost 4 bases, with 12 bases between them. The CDR3 has 15 residues. CDR1 is SNHLY and CDR2 is FYNNEI in the germline V gene.

The rearrangement links TRBV29-1 to TRBJ2-2; D remains ambiguous. V was trimmed by 6 bases and J by 5 bases, leaving 10 bases between them. This CDR3 region has 12 residues. The germline V gene encodes CDR1 SQVTM and CDR2 ANQGSEA. The CDR3: CSVGFGTGELFF. CDR3 DNA sequence: TGCAGCGTCGGCTTTGGAACCGGGGAGCTGTTTTTT.

The rearrangement links TRBV20-1 to TRBJ2-5; 7 bases match TRBD1. The last part of the DNA fits TRBJ2-7 better; the J call may be wrong. The length of the CDR3 is 13 residues. Germline V gene lookup returns CDR1 DFQATT and CDR2 SNEGSKA (reference sequence). The CDR3 loop is CSAWGQPNYEQYF. The CDR3 DNA sequence: TGCAGTGCCTGGGGACAGCCTAATTACGAGCAGTACTTC.

The chain links TRBV25-1 to TRBJ1-1; D might be TRBD1 (6 bases). The germline V gene has CDR1 MGHDK and CDR2 SYGVNS. This CDR3 spans 15 amino acids. V was shortened by 5 bases and J by 0 bases, with 13 bases between the two germline ends. CDR3 loop: CASSFPGHLNTEAFF. In DNA, the CDR3 is TGTGCCAGCAGTTTTCCGGGACATTTGAACACTGAAGCTTTCTTT.

This chain uses TRBV6-5 with TRBJ2-3; D gene ambiguous. Looked up from germline, CDR1 is MNHEY and CDR2 is SVGAGI. Trimming stripped 5 bases from V and 3 bases from J, with 15 bases between. This CDR3 region has 15 residues. The DNA of the CDR3 is TGTGCCAGCAGTCCCGACTTAACCGGGACAGATACGCAGTATTTT. Amino acids: CASSPDLTGTDTQYF.

The V call is TRBV29-1, the J call TRBJ2-5, with TRBD2 matching 7 bases. The V and J ends lost 7 bases and 3 bases, in that order; junction bases with no gene match: 2. Per germline, CDR1 SQVTM and CDR2 ANQGSEA. The CDR3 has 11 amino acids. The CDR3 nucleotides are TGCAGCGGAGGACTAGAAGAGACCCAGTACTTC. This sequence encodes CSGGLEETQYF. Complete variable domain (other parts from reference TRBV29-1 and TRBJ2-5): SAVISQKPSRDICQRGTSLTIQCQVDSQVTMMFWYRQQPGQSLTLIATANQGSEATYESGFVIDKFPISRPNLTFSTLTVSNMSPEDSSIYLCSGGLEETQYFGPGTRLLVL.

This rearrangement joins TRBV20-1 to TRBJ2-7; D possibly matches TRBD1 or TRBD2 (6 bases each). V lost 5 bases and J lost 1, with 12 bases in between. The CDR3 length is 13 residues. The V gene's germline CDR1 is DFQATT and CDR2 SNEGSKA (reference sequence). The CDR3 sequence: CSALRGVSYEQYF. The DNA of the CDR3 is TGCAGTGCTTTGAGGGGGGTGTCCTACGAGCAGTACTTC.

The chain recombines TRBV29-1 with TRBJ2-1; TRBD2 aligns across 10 bases. Germline CDR1 and CDR2: SQVTM and ANQGSEA. V shed 4 bases and J 4 bases; nucleotides not matched to a gene: 4. The CDR3 is made up of 14 amino acids. CDR3 region: CSVVGSGRYNEQFF. The CDR3 DNA follows: TGCAGCGTTGTCGGTAGCGGGAGGTACAATGAGCAGTTCTTC.

This clonotype has only a few counts. V usage is TRBV9 and J usage is TRBJ2-7, with D unclear. CDR1 and CDR2 (germline): SGDLS, YYNGEE. The V gene lost 4 bases and the J gene lost 1 base, with 12 bases spanning the gap. This CDR3 contains 14 residues. For the CDR3, the DNA is TGTGCCAGCAGCCCCCGACTGGGGTCCTACGAGCAGTACTTC. Amino acids: CASSPRLGSYEQYF. Supplemented by reference TRBV9 and TRBJ2-7, the full variable domain reads DSGVTQTPKHLITATGQRVTLRCSPRSGDLSVYWYQQSLDQGLQFLIQYYNGEERAKGNILERFSAQQFPDLHSELNLSSLELGDSALYFCASSPRLGSYEQYFGPGTRLTVT.

This clonotype has more than one count but fewer than ten. CDR3 sequence reads: CSAGSPADGAGRAFF. CDR3 sequence (DNA): TGCAGCGCCGGGAGTCCCGCCGATGGGGCAGGACGAGCTTTCTTT. This rearrangement joins TRBV29-1 to TRBJ1-1, with D maybe TRBD1 (5 bases). The CDR3 spans 15 residues. Germline CDR1 reads SQVTM; CDR2 reads ANQGSEA. With 7 bases removed from V and 10 bases from J, the gap between germline ends came to 28 bases.

The chain carries TRBV19 and TRBJ1-5, with a weak D call TRBD1 (6 bases). Looked up from germline, CDR1 is LNHDA and CDR2 is SQIVND (reference sequence). V was cut by 5 bases and J by 1 base, with 9 bases left in between. This CDR3 has 14 residues. CDR3: CASSGGQSNQPQHF. The CDR3 nucleotides are TGTGCCAGTAGTGGGGGGCAGAGCAATCAGCCCCAGCATTTT.